This TCR beta chain was captured by sequencing in a study of shared clonotypes between healthy human individuals. Broader study findings: A few donors had around 5.5% of their naive CD4 clonotypes in common.

With regard to this clone: Its specificity is not known.

The protocol was immunoSEQ multiplex PCR, while the TCRdb copy is restricted to in-frame clones and leaves out a portion. The sample contains fewer than 2.5 million clones, roughly 93% of which appear only once. The length of the CDR3 is 20 residues. V shed 1 base, J shed 2 bases, and the junction held 16 bases outside the gene matches. Per germline, CDR1 SGHRS and CDR2 YFSETQ. This TCR came from a young man in good health. Some clones in this sample may be carry-over from other donors' samples. Sequencing input: naive CD4+ T cells from PBMCs. Subset meaning: CD45RA+ positively selected. The chain employs TRBV5-1 and TRBJ1-5, with 9 bases aligning to TRBD1. This chain's CDR3 is CASSLSSVGQGGRGNQPQHF. CDR3 DNA: TGCGCCAGCAGCTTGTCATCGGTGGGACAGGGAGGAAGGGGCAATCAGCCCCAGCATTTT.